This T cell receptor beta chain was recovered during a study of cytomegalovirus exposure and HLA in healthy donors. V lost 3 bases and J 0 bases, leaving 9 bases between the germline ends. The CDR3 loop spans 16 amino acids. Germline V gene sequence: CDR1 LNHDA, CDR2 SQIVND (reference sequence). Findings of the study overall: The authors later found HLA-associated TCR beta chains more clonally expanded than equally common others.

The primer mix had 60 Vbeta and 13 Jbeta primers. Sequencing was performed with immunoSEQ multiplex PCR; in TCRdb, only in-frame clones are kept and a portion is missing. The table has roughly 200,000 clones, over 70% seen once. Details on this clone: Its antigen is not known.

The sample taken for sequencing was PBMCs. The chain links TRBV19 to TRBJ1-6, with unresolved D. This sequence was found in a male donor in good health and CMV-seronegative. The CDR3 region is CASSIGKSSYNSPLHF. The CDR3 nucleotides read TGTGCCAGTAGTATTGGCAAAAGCTCCTATAATTCACCCCTCCACTTT. Filled out from reference TRBV19 and TRBJ1-6, the complete variable domain reads DGGITQSPKYLFRKEGQNVTLSCEQNLNHDAMYWYRQDPGQGLRLIYYSQIVNDFQKGDIAEGYSVSREKKESFPLTVTSAQKNPTAFYLCASSIGKSSYNSPLHFGNGTRLTVT.